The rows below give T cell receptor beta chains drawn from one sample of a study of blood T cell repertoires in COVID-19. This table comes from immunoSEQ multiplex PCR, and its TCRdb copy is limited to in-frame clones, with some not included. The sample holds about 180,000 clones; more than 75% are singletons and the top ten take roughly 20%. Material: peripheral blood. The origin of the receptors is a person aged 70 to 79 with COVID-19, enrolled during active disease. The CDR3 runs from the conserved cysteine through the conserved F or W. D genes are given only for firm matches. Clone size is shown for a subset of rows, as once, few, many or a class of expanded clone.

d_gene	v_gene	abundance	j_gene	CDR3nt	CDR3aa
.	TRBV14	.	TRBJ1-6	TGTGCCAGCAGCCAAGAGGGAGGAGGTATTTCACCCCTCCACTTT	CASSQEGGGISPLHF
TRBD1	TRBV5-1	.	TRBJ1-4	TGCGCCAGCAGCTGGAGGACAGGGGCTAATGAAAAACTGTTTTTT	CASSWRTGANEKLFF
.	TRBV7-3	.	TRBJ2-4	TGTGCCAGCAGCCCAGTGGCAGGGGTTCGGATTCAGTACTTC	CASSPVAGVRIQYF
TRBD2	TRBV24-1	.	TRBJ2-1	TGTGCCACCAGTGAACTACTAGCGGGCGCCAGCTCCTACAATGAGCAGTTCTTC	CATSELLAGASSYNEQFF
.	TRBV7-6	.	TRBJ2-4	TGTGCCAGCAGCTTAGGGGGGGAACTAAACATTCAGTACTTC	CASSLGGELNIQYF
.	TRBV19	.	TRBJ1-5	TGTGCCAGTAGTCGAGGGAATAGCAATCAGCCCCAGCATTTT	CASSRGNSNQPQHF
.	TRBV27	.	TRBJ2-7	TGTGCCAGCAGCCTCCGCCCTTTAGCCAGCGGCTACGAGCAGTACTTC	CASSLRPLASGYEQYF
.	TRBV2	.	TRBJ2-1	TGTGCCAGCAGCTATAACTCGTTCCAAATCTTC	CASSYNSFQIF
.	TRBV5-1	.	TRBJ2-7	TGCGCCAGCAGCTTGGGACTAGATACCCCCGAGCAGTACTTC	CASSLGLDTPEQYF
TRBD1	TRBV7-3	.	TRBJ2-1	TGTGCCAGCAGCACCGGGACAGCATACAATGAGCAGTTCTTC	CASSTGTAYNEQFF
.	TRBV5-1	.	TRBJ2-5	TGCGCCAGCAGCTTGGGAGGGAGGAAGACCCAGTACTTC	CASSLGGRKTQYF
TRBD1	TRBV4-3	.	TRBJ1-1	TGCGCCAGCAGCCTATCACAGGGGGCGGGAACTGAAGCTTTCTTT	CASSLSQGAGTEAFF
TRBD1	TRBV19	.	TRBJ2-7	TGTGCCAGTAGCCAACTCGGACAGGCGAGCTACGAGCAGTACTTC	CASSQLGQASYEQYF
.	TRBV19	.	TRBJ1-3	TGTGCCAGTATCCCCGGGAGTCGTGGCACCATATATTTT	CASIPGSRGTIYF
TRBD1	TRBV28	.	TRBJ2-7	TGTGCCAGCAGTTCAAACAGGGGGCTAGGGTACGAGCAGTACTTC	CASSSNRGLGYEQYF
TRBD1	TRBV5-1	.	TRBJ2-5	TGCGCCAGCAGCTTAGTTCCGGGACAGGGGGTCGAGACCCAGTACTTC	CASSLVPGQGVETQYF
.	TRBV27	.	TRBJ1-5	TGTGCCAGCAGTTTCCCCGGTCAGCCCCAGCATTTT	CASSFPGQPQHF
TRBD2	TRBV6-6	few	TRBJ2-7	TGTGCCAGCAGTTACGGCGGGAGGGCCTACGAGCAGTACTTC	CASSYGGRAYEQYF
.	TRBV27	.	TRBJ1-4	TGTGCCAGCAGTTTAATCTGGGGGGGTAATGAAAAACTGTTTTTT	CASSLIWGGNEKLFF
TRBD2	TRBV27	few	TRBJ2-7	TGTGCCAGCAGGAGCGGGGGAGCCTACGAGCAGTACTTC	CASRSGGAYEQYF
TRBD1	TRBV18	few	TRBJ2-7	TGTGCCAGCTCACCAGACCCCGGGACAGGTGTCTCCGAGCAGTACTTC	CASSPDPGTGVSEQYF
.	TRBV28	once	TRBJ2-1	TGTGCCAGCAGTCGAGCGGGCAACTCCTACAATGAGCAGTTCTTC	CASSRAGNSYNEQFF
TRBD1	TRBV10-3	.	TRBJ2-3	TGTGCCACGACCGGACAGGGTGGTTTGACAGATACGCAGTATTTT	CATTGQGGLTDTQYF
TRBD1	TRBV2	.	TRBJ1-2	TGTGCCAGCAGTTCTACGACAGGGGCCTATGGCTACACCTTC	CASSSTTGAYGYTF
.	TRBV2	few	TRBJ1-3	TGTGCCAGCACAAGTCGAGAACGCTCTGGAAACACCATATATTTT	CASTSRERSGNTIYF
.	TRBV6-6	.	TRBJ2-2	TGTGCCAGCAGTTACGGCCTTAAAAACACCGGGGAGCTGTTTTTT	CASSYGLKNTGELFF
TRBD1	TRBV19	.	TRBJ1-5	TGTGCCAGTAGTATACGCCACGGACAGGTTGGTCAGCCCCAGCATTTT	CASSIRHGQVGQPQHF
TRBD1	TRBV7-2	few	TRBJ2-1	TGTGCCAGCAGGCCGACAGGGTATTATGAGCAGTTCTTC	CASRPTGYYEQFF
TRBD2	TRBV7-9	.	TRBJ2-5	TGTGCCAGCAGTCCCGCCCGGGGGGGCGGAGAGACCCAGTACTTC	CASSPARGGGETQYF
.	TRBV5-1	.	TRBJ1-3	TGCGCCAGCAGCTTGGCCCCTTCGGGATCCGGAAACACCATATATTTT	CASSLAPSGSGNTIYF
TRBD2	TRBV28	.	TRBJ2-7	TGTGCCAGCAGTTTCTCAGCGGGAGAGCAGTACTTC	CASSFSAGEQYF
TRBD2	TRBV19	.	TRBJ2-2	TGTGCCAGTAGTAAATCGGGGGGTGACTTCGGGGAGCTGTTTTTT	CASSKSGGDFGELFF
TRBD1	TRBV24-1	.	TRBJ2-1	TGTGCCACCAGTGTCGGGACAGGGGCCTCCAATGAGCAGTTCTTC	CATSVGTGASNEQFF
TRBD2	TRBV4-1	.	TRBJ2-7	TGCGCCAGCAGCCAAGGGGGACTAGCGGCCTCCTACGAGCAGTACTTC	CASSQGGLAASYEQYF